These 26 T cell receptor beta chains were sequenced from one sample in a study of T cells in localized non-small cell lung cancer. Sequencing used immunoSEQ multiplex PCR; TCRdb keeps in-frame clones, though not all of them. The top ten hold 2.5% of the sample, which has 45,000 or so clones, roughly nine tenths seen once. The material sequenced was PBMCs, taken before any cancer treatment. The receptors shown here come from a man aged 35-75 years with stage II lung adenocarcinoma.

V is TRBV7-3 and J is TRBJ1-1; D gene ambiguous. Trimming removed 5 bases at V and 4 bases at J, with 8 bases between. CDR3 length: 12 residues. The germline V gene encodes CDR1 SGHTA and CDR2 FQGTGA. The CDR3 reads CASSREGTEAFF. The CDR3 DNA follows: TGTGCCAGCAGCCGTGAAGGCACTGAAGCTTTCTTT.

The rearrangement links TRBV6-1 to TRBJ1-6; a weak D match, TRBD1 (6 bases). Germline lookup yields CDR1 MNHNS and CDR2 SASEGT. V lost 5 bases, J lost 5 bases, and 10 bases lay in between. The CDR3 is 14 amino acids. CDR3 nucleotides: TGTGCCAGCAGTTCCGGACAGAATAATTCACCCCTCCACTTT. It codes for CASSSGQNNSPLHF.

The V and J genes are TRBV15 and TRBJ2-3; TRBD1 matches 9 bases. J lost 1 base, V lost 2 bases, and 10 bases had no gene match. The V gene's germline CDR1 is LNHNV and CDR2 YYDKDF (reference sequence). CDR3 size: 18 residues. CDR3 DNA: TGTGCCACCAGCAGAAAAACCTGGGGACAGGGAGGCACAGATACGCAGTATTTT. Translated, it gives CATSRKTWGQGGTDTQYF.

This chain uses TRBV5-1 with TRBJ1-3; no definite D call. Deletions cut 4 bases from V and 0 bases from J, with 11 bases between. The CDR3 contains 15 residues. Per the germline V gene, CDR1 is SGHRS and CDR2 is YFSETQ. The CDR3 loop is CASSQDALSGNTIYF. The CDR3 coding sequence is TGCGCCAGCAGCCAGGACGCTCTCTCTGGAAACACCATATATTTT.

V is TRBV30 and J is TRBJ1-2; no clear D. The V end lost 1 base, the J end lost 14 bases, and 14 bases lay between the germline ends. Germline values: CDR1 GTSNPN, CDR2 SVGIG (reference sequence). The CDR3 is 11 residues long. The CDR3: CAWSALGWRTF. The CDR3, as DNA: TGTGCCTGGAGTGCTCTAGGATGGAGGACCTTC. Variable domain in full (rest from reference TRBV30 and TRBJ1-2): SQTIHQWPATLVQPVGSPLSLECTVEGTSNPNLYWYRQAAGRGLQLLFYSVGIGQISSEVPQNLSASRPQDRQFILSSKKLLLSDSGFYLCAWSALGWRTFGSGTRLTVV.

The chain has TRBV5-8 and TRBJ2-5, with 9 bases identical to TRBD2. Germline CDR1 is SGHTS and CDR2 is YDEGEE. This CDR3 is 14 amino acids long. The V segment lost 4 bases and the J segment 2 bases; nucleotides outside the gene matches: 3. Here the CDR3 DNA reads TGTGCCAGCAGCCAGCGGGGGGCACAAGAGACCCAGTACTTC. Protein sequence: CASSQRGAQETQYF.

The gene calls are TRBV18 and TRBJ2-5; a weak D match, TRBD2 (6 bases). V shed 4 bases and J shed 3 bases, with 12 bases lying between them. The CDR3 has 14 residues. Looked up from germline, CDR1 is KGHSH and CDR2 is LQKENI. CDR3 residues: CASSLDGGKETQYF. The CDR3 nucleotides are TGTGCCAGCTCACTCGACGGGGGTAAAGAGACCCAGTACTTC.

This chain connects TRBV7-3 to TRBJ2-3, with 7 bases aligning to TRBD2. The V and J ends lost 5 bases and 6 bases, in that order; junction bases with no gene match: 14. Germline V gene data show CDR1 as SGHTA and CDR2 as FQGTGA. The CDR3 sequence is 16 residues long. CDR3 DNA sequence: TGTGCCAGCAGCCCGGTAGGCTCGGGAGGAGGTGATACGCAGTATTTT. Residues: CASSPVGSGGGDTQYF.

This clone was seen once. The gene calls are TRBV18 and TRBJ2-1; D call uncertain. The CDR3 runs 11 residues. The germline CDR1 and CDR2 sequences are KGHSH and LQKENI. V was trimmed by 9 bases and J by 5 bases, leaving 8 bases between them. The CDR3 here is CASSANNEQFF. CDR3 DNA sequence: TGTGCCAGTTCCGCGAACAATGAGCAGTTCTTC.

The chain carries TRBV2 and TRBJ1-1; D is unresolved. Per germline, CDR1 SNHLY and CDR2 FYNNEI. This CDR3 is built from 11 residues. Between the trimmed V and J ends, which lost 6 bases and 3 bases, there was a span of 5 bases. The CDR3 bases are TGTGCCAGCAGCCTCGACACTGAAGCTTTCTTT. This gives the protein CASSLDTEAFF.

The V gene is TRBV5-4, the J gene TRBJ1-6; 8 bases are a match to TRBD1. CDR1 and CDR2 from the germline V gene are SGHNT and YYREEE (reference sequence). The CDR3 extends over 14 amino acids. V dropped 4 bases and J dropped 9; count of bases not matched to a gene: 6. The CDR3 loop is CASSPRQGFSPLHF. The CDR3 DNA is TGTGCCAGCAGCCCCCGACAGGGGTTTTCACCCCTCCACTTT.

V usage is TRBV5-6 and J usage is TRBJ2-1; 11 bases line up with TRBD2. The CDR3 length is 16 residues. V was pared by 5 bases and J by 6 bases, with 10 bases of the junction left unmatched. Germline CDR1 SGHDT, CDR2 YYEEEE. Here the CDR3 reads CASSPLSGGVLNEQFF. In nucleotides, the CDR3 is TGTGCCAGCAGTCCCCTTAGCGGGGGGGTCCTCAATGAGCAGTTCTTC.

The chain uses TRBV5-6 and TRBJ1-1; a possible D gene is TRBD1 (5 bases). Germline CDR1 SGHDT, CDR2 YYEEEE. The CDR3 extends over 16 amino acids. V was trimmed by 4 bases and J by 7 bases, leaving 23 bases between them. The CDR3 reads CASSLFGGSGLYEAFF. The CDR3 DNA reads TGTGCCAGCAGCCTCTTTGGGGGTTCGGGACTATATGAAGCTTTCTTT.

The chain carries TRBV9 and TRBJ2-1; no definite D call. CDR3 length: 13 residues. Germline lookup yields CDR1 SGDLS and CDR2 YYNGEE. V lost 4 bases and J 11 bases, leaving 16 bases between the germline ends. CDR3 protein: CASSPSSPPQQFF. Here the CDR3 DNA reads TGTGCCAGCAGCCCAAGCAGCCCCCCTCAGCAGTTCTTC.

This chain joins TRBV9 and TRBJ1-3; 10 positions agree with TRBD1. The V segment lost 4 bases and the J segment 5 bases; nucleotides outside the gene matches: 3. The CDR3 covers 14 residues. Germline V gene lookup returns CDR1 SGDLS and CDR2 YYNGEE. CDR3 nucleotide sequence: TGTGCCAGCAGCCCGGGACAGGGGAGAAACACCATATATTTT. Translated, it gives CASSPGQGRNTIYF.

The rearrangement joins TRBV28 to TRBJ1-5; D possibly corresponds to TRBD1 (5 bases). The CDR3 totals 14 residues. Germline V gene data show CDR1 as MDHEN and CDR2 as SYDVKM. The germline V and J ends were trimmed by 5 bases and 7 bases, with 15 bases remaining between them. CDR3 sequence (DNA): TGTGCCAGCAGTCAGATAGGGGTAGAGCAGCCCCAGCATTTT. Protein: CASSQIGVEQPQHF.

In this sample, this clone turned up once. CDR3 in DNA: TGTGCCAGCAGCCCCGGAAGCGTATCGAACACCGGGGAGCTGTTTTTT. Protein: CASSPGSVSNTGELFF. The chain employs TRBV28 and TRBJ2-2; D remains unclear. The CDR3 has 16 amino acids. Germline lookup yields CDR1 MDHEN and CDR2 SYDVKM. Trimming took 6 bases from V and 0 from J, leaving 14 bases between them.

The chain uses TRBV11-2 and TRBJ2-1; 10 bases are shared with TRBD2. The CDR3 contains 16 residues. V lost 7 bases and J lost 4; bases outside the gene matches: 10. Germline CDR1 SGHAT, CDR2 FQNNGV. CDR3 nucleotides: TGTGCCAGCATCCGACATCTAGCGGGGGAGTACAATGAGCAGTTCTTC. This gives the protein CASIRHLAGEYNEQFF.

This clone was seen more than once but under ten times. V is TRBV7-2 and J is TRBJ2-3; 8 bases are shared with TRBD1. The CDR3 extends over 15 amino acids. Trimming cost V 2 bases and J 3 bases; bases outside gene matches: 4. CDR1 and CDR2 from the germline V gene are SGHTA and FQGNSA. The CDR3 is CASSLTGGETDTQYF. CDR3 sequence (DNA): TGTGCCAGCAGCTTAACAGGGGGTGAGACAGATACGCAGTATTTT. Full variable domain (remainder filled in from reference TRBV7-2 and TRBJ2-3): GAGVSQSPSNKVTEKGKDVELRCDPISGHTALYWYRQSLGQGLEFLIYFQGNSAPDKSGLPSDRFSAERTGGSVSTLTIQRTQQEDSAVYLCASSLTGGETDTQYFGPGTRLTVL.

This chain connects TRBV5-8 to TRBJ1-2; D ambiguous. V lost 0 bases to trimming and J lost 7 bases, with 4 bases between them. This CDR3 has 11 amino acids. Germline loops: CDR1 SGHTS, CDR2 YDEGEE. CDR3 amino acids: CASSLGIGYTF. The CDR3, as DNA: TGTGCCAGCAGCTTGGGGATTGGCTACACCTTC.

The rearrangement links TRBV6-4 to TRBJ1-1; D is uncertain. V shed 0 bases and J shed 2 bases, with 13 bases lying between them. Looked up from germline, CDR1 is MRHNA and CDR2 is SNTAGT. This CDR3 comprises 16 residues. CDR3 sequence (DNA): TGTGCCAGCAGTGACTCGTTATTCCAGCTCAACACTGAAGCTTTCTTT. Protein: CASSDSLFQLNTEAFF.

The chain couples TRBV5-1 to TRBJ2-1; D perhaps matches TRBD2 (6 bases). The CDR3 is made up of 14 amino acids. CDR1 SGHRS and CDR2 YFSETQ come from the germline V gene. Trimming shortened V by 2 bases and J by 5 bases, and 11 bases separated the two germline ends. CDR3 DNA: TGCGCCAGCAGCTTCACCGGGACTCACAATGAGCAGTTCTTC. Translation: CASSFTGTHNEQFF. The entire variable domain, with the rest obtained from reference TRBV5-1 and TRBJ2-1, is as follows: KAGVTQTPRYLIKTRGQQVTLSCSPISGHRSVSWYQQTPGQGLQFLFEYFSETQRNKGNFPGRFSGRQFSNSRSEMNVSTLELGDSALYLCASSFTGTHNEQFFGPGTRLTVL.

This chain joins TRBV29-1 and TRBJ2-5; no clear D. V gave up 5 bases and J gave up 1 base, with 8 bases separating them. This CDR3 is 12 amino acids long. Germline V gene sequence: CDR1 SQVTM, CDR2 ANQGSEA. The CDR3 nucleotides read TGCAGCGTTCAGGACCTCCAAGAGACCCAGTACTTC. This gives the protein CSVQDLQETQYF.

This chain uses TRBV19 with TRBJ2-1; TRBD2 agrees at 12 bases. CDR3 length equals 14 residues. The germline gives CDR1 LNHDA, CDR2 SQIVND (reference sequence). The V and J ends lost 11 bases and 4 bases, in that order; junction bases with no gene match: 6. The CDR3 nucleotides are TGTGCCTCCTCCGGGACTAGCGGGTACAATGAGCAGTTCTTC. Translated, it gives CASSGTSGYNEQFF.

The CDR3 DNA sequence: TGCAGCGTTGAAGTCAGGGGGAATGAGCAGTTCTTC. It translates to CSVEVRGNEQFF. The chain is built from TRBV29-1 and TRBJ2-1, with TRBD1 matching 7 bases. This CDR3 region has 12 residues. The V segment lost 1 base and the J segment 7 bases; nucleotides outside the gene matches: 1. Germline CDR1 and CDR2: SQVTM and ANQGSEA.

The chain carries TRBV15 and TRBJ2-7; 7 nucleotides line up with TRBD2. The CDR3 runs 15 residues. CDR1 and CDR2 from the germline V gene are LNHNV and YYDKDF (reference sequence). The V and J ends lost 3 bases and 3 bases, in that order; junction bases with no gene match: 8. In nucleotides, the CDR3 is TGTGCCACCAGCAGGAGGGGAGGGGCCGTCTACGAGCAGTACTTC. Translation gives CATSRRGGAVYEQYF.